Following are 18 T cell receptor beta chains from one sample sequenced in a study of cytomegalovirus exposure and HLA in healthy donors. Primers for the PCR totalled 60 Vbeta and 13 Jbeta. The method was immunoSEQ multiplex PCR; TCRdb's version includes in-frame clones alone and lacks a portion of them. The repertoire holds around 150,000 clones, with approximately 80% as singletons. Specimen: PBMCs. These receptors came from a man between 18 and 35 years old in good health and CMV-seropositive.

The chain joins TRBV6-5 to TRBJ1-3; unclear D gene. V lost 6 bases to trimming and J lost 2 bases, with 11 bases between them. Per germline, CDR1 MNHEY and CDR2 SVGAGI. There are 14 residues in the CDR3. This chain's CDR3 is CASSSGEAGNTIYF. The CDR3 DNA is TGTGCCAGCAGCTCCGGTGAAGCTGGAAACACCATATATTTT.

This rearrangement joins TRBV7-5 to TRBJ2-3; the tabulated D call, TRBD2, remains unverified against the DNA. TRBV7-5 is a recognized pseudogene. The CDR3 contains 17 residues. This chain's CDR3 is CARSLGGTILKADTQYF. For the CDR3, the DNA is TGTGCCAGAAGCTTAGGCGGGACCATTCTGAAGGCAGATACGCAGTATTTT.

The CDR3 DNA is TGTGCCAGCAGTTCGCGGCTAGCGGGAAGTACCGGGGAGCTGTTTTTT. Amino acids: CASSSRLAGSTGELFF. V is TRBV6-5 and J is TRBJ2-2, with 9 bases aligning to TRBD2. Germline loops: CDR1 MNHEY, CDR2 SVGAGI. With V trimmed by 4 bases and J by 5 bases, 8 bases remained unmatched. The CDR3 sequence is 16 residues long.

The chain carries TRBV4-3 and TRBJ1-4, with 8 bases aligning to TRBD1. The CDR3 loop spans 16 amino acids. The trim removed 2 bases at V and 3 bases at J, leaving 5 bases unmatched. Germline V gene sequence: CDR1 LGHNA, CDR2 YSLEER. The CDR3: CASSQNRGMANEKLFF. The CDR3 DNA follows: TGCGCCAGCAGCCAAAACAGGGGGATGGCTAATGAAAAACTGTTTTTT.

The chain combines TRBV30 with TRBJ1-3, with a weak D call TRBD1 (5 bases). V was shortened by 0 bases and J by 4 bases, with 13 bases between the two germline ends. The CDR3 consists of 15 residues. Germline V gives CDR1 GTSNPN, CDR2 SVGIG (reference sequence). The CDR3 loop is CAWSVLGTRGNTIYF. For the CDR3, the DNA is TGTGCCTGGAGTGTATTAGGGACTAGAGGAAACACCATATATTTT. Drawing the rest from reference TRBV30 and TRBJ1-3, the complete variable domain is SQTIHQWPATLVQPVGSPLSLECTVEGTSNPNLYWYRQAAGRGLQLLFYSVGIGQISSEVPQNLSASRPQDRQFILSSKKLLLSDSGFYLCAWSVLGTRGNTIYFGEGSWLTVV.

This rearrangement joins TRBV6-5 to TRBJ2-3, with D hard to call. The CDR3 runs to 13 residues. CDR1 is MNHEY, CDR2 SVGAGI, per germline. V was shortened by 4 bases and J by 2 bases, with 7 bases between the two germline ends. CDR3 loop: CASSSHFTDTQYF. The CDR3 DNA reads as TGTGCCAGCAGTTCCCACTTCACAGATACGCAGTATTTT.

This clone was seen a handful of times. V usage is TRBV5-4 and J usage is TRBJ1-1, with 8 positions matching TRBD1. This CDR3 has 16 amino acids. The trim removed 6 bases at V and 0 bases at J, leaving 10 bases unmatched. Per the germline V gene, CDR1 is SGHNT and CDR2 is YYREEE (reference sequence). The CDR3 DNA follows: TGTGCCAGCAAAAATGGCAGGGGGCGTTTGAACACTGAAGCTTTCTTT. Translation gives CASKNGRGRLNTEAFF.

This clone appeared a single time. The chain carries TRBV19 and TRBJ2-1; 12 positions agree with TRBD2. The CDR3 extends over 17 amino acids. V lost 3 bases to trimming and J lost 8 bases; unmatched junction nucleotides: 11. The germline V gene encodes CDR1 LNHDA and CDR2 SQIVND (reference sequence). CDR3 residues: CASSIWTSGEINHEQFF. In DNA form, the CDR3 reads TGTGCCAGTAGTATTTGGACTAGCGGGGAGATAAATCATGAGCAGTTCTTC.

J is TRBJ1-4 and V is TRBV25-1; the D is unclear. The V gene's germline CDR1 is MGHDK and CDR2 SYGVNS. V was trimmed by 3 bases and J by 6 bases, leaving 11 bases between them. This CDR3 contains 14 residues. The CDR3 DNA follows: TGTGCCAGCAGTGAGAGGGAGTTCGATGAAAAACTGTTTTTT. This sequence encodes CASSEREFDEKLFF.

V usage is TRBV30 and J usage is TRBJ2-6, with D possibly TRBD2 on 5 matching bases. This CDR3 contains 14 residues. CDR1 GTSNPN and CDR2 SVGIG come from the germline V gene (reference sequence). V was cut by 2 bases and J by 2 bases, with 7 bases left in between. DNA for the CDR3: TGTGCCTGGAGTTTCGGGGCTGGGGCCAACGTCCTGACTTTC. It is translated as CAWSFGAGANVLTF.

The chain joins TRBV19 to TRBJ1-1; D is unclear. The CDR3 has 13 residues. The germline CDR1 and CDR2 sequences are LNHDA and SQIVND (reference sequence). The V end lost 7 bases, the J end lost 0 bases, and 9 bases lay between the germline ends. The CDR3 spells CASKTTLNTEAFF. CDR3 DNA sequence: TGTGCCAGTAAGACAACCCTGAACACTGAAGCTTTCTTT. The full variable domain, completed using reference TRBV19 and TRBJ1-1, is DGGITQSPKYLFRKEGQNVTLSCEQNLNHDAMYWYRQDPGQGLRLIYYSQIVNDFQKGDIAEGYSVSREKKESFPLTVTSAQKNPTAFYLCASKTTLNTEAFFGQGTRLTVV.

This clone was observed a handful of times. J is TRBJ2-2 and V is TRBV12-5; 11 nucleotides match TRBD2. The CDR3 is 18 amino acids. V shed 4 bases, J shed 1 base, and the junction held 8 bases outside the gene matches. The germline gives CDR1 LGHNT, CDR2 FRNRAP. The CDR3 DNA sequence: TGTGCTAGTGGTTCGGAATACGGACTAGCGGGGAACACCGGGGAGCTGTTTTTT. Translating gives CASGSEYGLAGNTGELFF.

The rearrangement uses TRBV5-1 and TRBJ2-1, with TRBD2 matching over 12 bases. The CDR3 contains 17 residues. V trimming: 6 bases; J trimming: 7 bases; junction bases outside the gene matches: 14. Per germline, CDR1 SGHRS and CDR2 YFSETQ. The CDR3 is CASNQGLAGGSFNEQFF. CDR3 nucleotide sequence: TGCGCCAGCAACCAGGGGCTAGCGGGAGGGTCCTTTAATGAGCAGTTCTTC.

This clone was seen once. The chain carries TRBV6-6 and TRBJ1-6; 8 bases fit TRBD1. Trimming cost V 6 bases and J 6 bases; bases outside gene matches: 4. Per germline, CDR1 MNHNY and CDR2 SVGAGI (reference sequence). The CDR3 is 14 amino acids. CDR3 coding DNA: TGTGCCAGCAGCCCAGGGGGCACTAATTCACCCCTCCACTTT. This translates into CASSPGGTNSPLHF.

The V and J genes are TRBV30 and TRBJ2-7, with 11 bases matching TRBD1. This CDR3 has 16 residues. Trimming cost V 5 bases and J 1 base; bases outside gene matches: 10. Germline V gene sequence: CDR1 GTSNPN, CDR2 SVGIG (reference sequence). In DNA form, the CDR3 reads TGTGCCTGGGAACATCCGGACAGGGGGCTTTCCTACGAGCAGTACTTC. It is translated as CAWEHPDRGLSYEQYF.

The CDR3 sequence: CASSLGVGRSTYEQYF. The CDR3 DNA sequence: TGTGCCAGCAGCTTAGGTGTGGGCCGGTCGACCTACGAGCAGTACTTC. The rearrangement uses TRBV7-8 and TRBJ2-7; D is unresolved. The CDR3 extends over 16 amino acids. Trimming took off 1 base at V and 2 bases at J, with 15 bases between the two ends. Germline loops: CDR1 SGHVS, CDR2 FQNEAQ.

In the case of this clone: A read error may produce the germline difference seen at one junction end. The chain employs TRBV5-1 and TRBJ2-6; D possibly corresponds to TRBD1 (5 bases). Per the germline V gene, CDR1 is SGHRS and CDR2 is YFSETQ. The CDR3 runs 20 residues. The CDR3, as DNA: TGCGCCAGCGGATCCACTTCTGGGGCCAGGGTAGGATCTGGGGCCAACGGCCTGACTTTC. This codes for CASGSTSGARVGSGANGLTF.

The chain couples TRBV5-6 to TRBJ1-2, with D perhaps matching TRBD1 (5 bases). The CDR3 has 12 amino acids. The germline V and J ends were trimmed by 6 bases and 6 bases, with 12 bases remaining between them. Germline V gene lookup returns CDR1 SGHDT and CDR2 YYEEEE. As DNA, the CDR3 is TGTGCCAGCACCCCGGGAGGGGATGGCTACACCTTC. Its protein is CASTPGGDGYTF.